These T cell receptor beta chains were read from a single sample in a study of T cell changes during pregnancy in multiple sclerosis. The repertoire was sequenced with immunoSEQ multiplex PCR; TCRdb's copy has only in-frame clones and lacks some. The table lists 50,000 to 80,000 clones, 80% to 95% of them singletons. The sample consisted of peripheral blood, taken in the second trimester of pregnancy. All receptors derive from a female donor with multiple sclerosis, enrolled in a pregnancy study. The CDR3 runs from the conserved cysteine through the conserved F or W. D genes are given only for firm matches. Size values are once, few and many counts, or a class for expanded clones, and some rows have none.

j_call clone_size d_call v_call cdr3_aa cdr3_nt
TRBJ2-7 . TRBD1 TRBV5-1 CASSLGDRGAEQYF TGCGCCAGCAGCTTGGGGGACAGGGGTGCGGAGCAGTACTTC
TRBJ1-4 . . TRBV7-2 CASTPSGGLGEKLFF TGTGCCAGCACCCCTAGTGGTGGCCTAGGTGAAAAACTGTTTTTT
TRBJ2-7 . TRBD2 TRBV7-2 CASNIAGGPYEQYF TGTGCCAGCAACATAGCGGGAGGTCCCTACGAGCAGTACTTC
TRBJ2-1 . TRBD2 TRBV2 CASSWTSGSYNEQFF TGTGCCAGCAGTTGGACTAGCGGGAGCTACAATGAGCAGTTCTTC
TRBJ1-1 . . TRBV18 CASSSSGETTEAFF TGTGCCAGCTCGTCCTCAGGGGAAACCACTGAAGCTTTCTTT
TRBJ2-7 . TRBD1 TRBV11-3 CASSVRQGPSYEQYF TGTGCCAGCAGCGTCCGACAGGGCCCATCCTACGAGCAGTACTTC
TRBJ2-1 . TRBD2 TRBV10-2 CASSGTSGLGNEQFF TGCGCCAGCAGTGGGACTAGCGGGCTAGGGAATGAGCAGTTCTTC
TRBJ1-1 . TRBD1 TRBV10-3 CAIQGQLNTEAFF TGTGCCATCCAGGGACAGCTAAACACTGAAGCTTTCTTT
TRBJ2-5 few TRBD1 TRBV5-1 CASSPGQGVRTQYF TGCGCCAGCAGCCCGGGACAGGGTGTTAGGACCCAGTACTTC
TRBJ2-2 . . TRBV5-4 CASSFWGRPGTGELFF TGTGCCAGCAGCTTTTGGGGGAGGCCGGGCACCGGGGAGCTGTTTTTT
TRBJ2-5 . . TRBV5-4 CASSPQTGVLETQYF TGTGCCAGCAGCCCCCAAACGGGGGTACTAGAGACCCAGTACTTC
TRBJ2-3 . . TRBV7-2 CASSSTFSTDTQYF TGTGCCAGCAGCTCAACTTTTAGCACAGATACGCAGTATTTT
TRBJ1-1 . TRBD1 TRBV9 CASSTPGTGHYTEAFF TGTGCCAGCAGCACCCCCGGGACAGGGCATTACACTGAAGCTTTCTTT
TRBJ2-5 . TRBD1 TRBV2 CASSEALHSRDRKETQYF TGTGCCAGCAGTGAAGCGCTTCACTCGAGGGACAGGAAAGAGACCCAGTACTTC
TRBJ1-2 . . TRBV5-1 CASSLGGTPENYGYTF TGCGCCAGCAGCTTGGGAGGGACACCCGAGAACTATGGCTACACCTTC
TRBJ2-5 once . TRBV7-2 CASSLDREKTQYF TGTGCCAGCAGCTTAGATCGGGAAAAGACCCAGTACTTC
TRBJ2-1 . . TRBV7-2 CASSLSGFGAANEQFF TGTGCCAGCAGCCTAAGCGGGTTTGGGGCCGCCAATGAGCAGTTCTTC
TRBJ1-2 many TRBD1 TRBV27 CASSALDRLDGYTF TGTGCCAGCAGTGCTTTGGACAGGTTGGATGGCTACACCTTC
TRBJ2-2 . TRBD1 TRBV9 CASSKGQLNTGELFF TGTGCCAGCAGCAAGGGACAGTTAAACACCGGGGAGCTGTTTTTT
TRBJ2-7 . TRBD2 TRBV11-2 CASSLPLAGGEQYF TGTGCCAGCAGCTTGCCCCTAGCGGGAGGGGAGCAGTACTTC
TRBJ2-1 once . TRBV7-3 CASSLDPLAEQFF TGTGCCAGCAGCTTGGACCCGCTAGCTGAGCAGTTCTTC
TRBJ2-3 . TRBD2 TRBV6-5 CASSRPGGVDTQYF TGTGCCAGCAGCCGACCGGGAGGTGTAGATACGCAGTATTTT
TRBJ2-3 . TRBD2 TRBV7-2 CASSLAQRGHTDTQYF TGTGCCAGCAGCCTAGCCCAGCGGGGGCACACAGATACGCAGTATTTT
TRBJ2-3 . . TRBV6-6 CASSLYRGTDTQYF TGTGCCAGCAGTCTTTATCGGGGCACAGATACGCAGTATTTT
TRBJ2-7 . TRBD2 TRBV5-4 CASSLGGVGGRNEQYF TGTGCCAGCAGCTTGGGTGGAGTGGGAGGGCGAAACGAGCAGTACTTC
TRBJ2-2 . TRBD2 TRBV5-4 CASSPGTSGRAGTGELFF TGTGCCAGCAGCCCGGGGACTAGCGGGAGAGCGGGAACCGGGGAGCTGTTTTTT
TRBJ1-2 . . TRBV7-6 CASSFSDGGYGYTF TGTGCCAGCAGCTTTTCGGACGGAGGGTATGGCTACACCTTC